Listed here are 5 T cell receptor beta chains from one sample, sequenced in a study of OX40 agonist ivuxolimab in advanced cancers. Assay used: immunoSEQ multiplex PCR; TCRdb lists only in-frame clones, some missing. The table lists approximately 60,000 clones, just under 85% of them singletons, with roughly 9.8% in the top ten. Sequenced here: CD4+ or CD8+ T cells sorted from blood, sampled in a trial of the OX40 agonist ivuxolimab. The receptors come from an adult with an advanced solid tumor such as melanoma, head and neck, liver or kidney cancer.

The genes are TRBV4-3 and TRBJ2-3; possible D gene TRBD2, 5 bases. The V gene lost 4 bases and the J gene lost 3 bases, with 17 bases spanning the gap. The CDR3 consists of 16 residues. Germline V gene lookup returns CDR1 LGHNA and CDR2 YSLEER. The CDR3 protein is CASSPNGGFGTDTQYF. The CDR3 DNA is TGCGCCAGCAGCCCCAACGGAGGATTTGGGACAGATACGCAGTATTTT.

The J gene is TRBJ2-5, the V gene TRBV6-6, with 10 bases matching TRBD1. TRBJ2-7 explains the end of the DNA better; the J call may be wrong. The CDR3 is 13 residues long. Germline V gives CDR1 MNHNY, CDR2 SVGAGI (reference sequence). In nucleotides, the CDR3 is TGTGCCAGCAGGAGGACAGGGGGTTACGAGCAGTACTTC. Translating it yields CASRRTGGYEQYF.

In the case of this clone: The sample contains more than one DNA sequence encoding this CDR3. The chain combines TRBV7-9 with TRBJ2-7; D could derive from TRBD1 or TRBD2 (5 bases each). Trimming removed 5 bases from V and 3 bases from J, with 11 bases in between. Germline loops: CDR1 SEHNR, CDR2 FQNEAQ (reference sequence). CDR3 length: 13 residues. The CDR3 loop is CASSPGPNYEQYF. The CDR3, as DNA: TGTGCCAGCAGCCCGGGACCGAACTACGAGCAGTACTTC.

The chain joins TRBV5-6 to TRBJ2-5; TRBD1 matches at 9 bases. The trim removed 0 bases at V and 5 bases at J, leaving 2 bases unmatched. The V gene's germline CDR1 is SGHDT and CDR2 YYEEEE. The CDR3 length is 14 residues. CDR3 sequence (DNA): TGTGCCAGCAGCTTGGGGACAGGGGAGGAGACCCAGTACTTC. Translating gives CASSLGTGEETQYF.

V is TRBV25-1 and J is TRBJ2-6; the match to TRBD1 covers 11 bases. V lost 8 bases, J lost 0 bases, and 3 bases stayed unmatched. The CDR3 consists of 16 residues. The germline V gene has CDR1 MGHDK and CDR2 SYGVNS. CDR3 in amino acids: CASSGTGGSGANVLTF. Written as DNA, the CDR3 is TGTGCCAGCTCCGGGACAGGGGGCTCTGGGGCCAACGTCCTGACTTTC.